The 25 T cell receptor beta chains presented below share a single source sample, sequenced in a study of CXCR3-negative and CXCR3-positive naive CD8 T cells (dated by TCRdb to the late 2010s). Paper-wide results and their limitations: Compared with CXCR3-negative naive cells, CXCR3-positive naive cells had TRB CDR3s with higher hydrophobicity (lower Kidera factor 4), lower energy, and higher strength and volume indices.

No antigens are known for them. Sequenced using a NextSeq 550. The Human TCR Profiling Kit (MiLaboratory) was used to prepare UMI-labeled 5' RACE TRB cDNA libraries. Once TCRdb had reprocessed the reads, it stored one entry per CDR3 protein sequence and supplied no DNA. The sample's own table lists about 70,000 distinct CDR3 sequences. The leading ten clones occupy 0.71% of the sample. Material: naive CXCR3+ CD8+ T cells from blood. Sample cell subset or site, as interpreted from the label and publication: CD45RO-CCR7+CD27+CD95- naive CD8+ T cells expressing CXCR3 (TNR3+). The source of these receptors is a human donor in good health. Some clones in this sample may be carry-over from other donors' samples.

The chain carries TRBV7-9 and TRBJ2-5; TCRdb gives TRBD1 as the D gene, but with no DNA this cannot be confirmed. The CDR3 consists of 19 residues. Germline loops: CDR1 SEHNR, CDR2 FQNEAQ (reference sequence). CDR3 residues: CASSSTRAGGHNFRETQYF.

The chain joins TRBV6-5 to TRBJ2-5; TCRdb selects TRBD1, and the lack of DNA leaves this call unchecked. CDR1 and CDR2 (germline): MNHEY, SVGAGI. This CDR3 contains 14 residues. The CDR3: CASSYGANAEHQYF.

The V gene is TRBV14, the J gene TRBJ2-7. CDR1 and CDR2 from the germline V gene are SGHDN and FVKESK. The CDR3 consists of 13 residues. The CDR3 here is CASSHRTTYEQYF.

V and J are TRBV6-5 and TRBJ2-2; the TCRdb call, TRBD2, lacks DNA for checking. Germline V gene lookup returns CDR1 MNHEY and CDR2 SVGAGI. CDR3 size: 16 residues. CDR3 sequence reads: CASSYAPGGGAGELFF.

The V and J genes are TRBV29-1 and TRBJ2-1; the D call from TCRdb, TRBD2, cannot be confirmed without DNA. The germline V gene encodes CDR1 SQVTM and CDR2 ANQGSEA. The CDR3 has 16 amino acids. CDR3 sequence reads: CSVEEPARSPLNEQFF.

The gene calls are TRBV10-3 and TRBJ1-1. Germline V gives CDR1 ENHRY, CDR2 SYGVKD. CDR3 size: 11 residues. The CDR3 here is CAITSNTEAFF.

The CDR3 protein is CASSPLSQKYEQYF. The chain couples TRBV4-2 to TRBJ2-7. The CDR3 loop spans 14 amino acids. Germline loops: CDR1 LGHNA, CDR2 YNFKEQ.

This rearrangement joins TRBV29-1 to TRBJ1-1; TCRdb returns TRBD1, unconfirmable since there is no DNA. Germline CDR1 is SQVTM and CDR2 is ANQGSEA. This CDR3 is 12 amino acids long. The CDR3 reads CSVGGRGTEAFF.

This CDR3 is CASSPPSRAQQYF. This chain links TRBV7-9 with TRBJ2-3; the D gene TCRdb calls, TRBD1, cannot be checked with no DNA. The CDR3 sequence is 13 residues long. Per the germline V gene, CDR1 is SEHNR and CDR2 is FQNEAQ (reference sequence).

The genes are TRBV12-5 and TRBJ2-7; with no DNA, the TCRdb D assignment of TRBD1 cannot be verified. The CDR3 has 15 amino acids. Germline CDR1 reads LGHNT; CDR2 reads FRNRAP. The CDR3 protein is CASGLAGDYSYEQYF.

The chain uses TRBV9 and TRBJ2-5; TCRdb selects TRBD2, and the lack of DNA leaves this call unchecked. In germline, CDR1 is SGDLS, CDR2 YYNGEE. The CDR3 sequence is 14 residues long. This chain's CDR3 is CASSAGPRAETQYF.

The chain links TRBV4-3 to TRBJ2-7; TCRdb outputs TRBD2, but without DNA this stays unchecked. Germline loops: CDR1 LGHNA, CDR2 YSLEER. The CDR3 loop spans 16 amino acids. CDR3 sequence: CASSQDLAGGRYEQYF.

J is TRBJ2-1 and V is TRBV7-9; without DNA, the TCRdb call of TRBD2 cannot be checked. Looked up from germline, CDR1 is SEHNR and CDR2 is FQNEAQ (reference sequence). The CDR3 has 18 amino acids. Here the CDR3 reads CASSEPGLAGGKDNEQFF. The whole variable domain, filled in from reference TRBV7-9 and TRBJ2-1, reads DTGVSQNPRHKITKRGQNVTFRCDPISEHNRLYWYRQTLGQGPEFLTYFQNEAQLEKSRLLSDRFSAERPKGSFSTLEIQRTEQGDSAMYLCASSEPGLAGGKDNEQFFGPGTRLTVL.

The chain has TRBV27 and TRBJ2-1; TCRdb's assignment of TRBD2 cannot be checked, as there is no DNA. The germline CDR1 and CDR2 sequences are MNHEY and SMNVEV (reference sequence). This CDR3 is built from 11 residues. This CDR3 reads CASSEGIEQFF.

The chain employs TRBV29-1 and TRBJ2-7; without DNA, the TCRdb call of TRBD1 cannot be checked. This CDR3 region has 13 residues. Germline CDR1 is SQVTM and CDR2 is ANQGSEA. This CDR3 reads CSVEHPLSYEQYF.

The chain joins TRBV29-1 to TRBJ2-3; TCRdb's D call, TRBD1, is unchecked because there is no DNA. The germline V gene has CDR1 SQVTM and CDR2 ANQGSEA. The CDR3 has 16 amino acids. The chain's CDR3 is CSVELSRPLDTDTQYF.

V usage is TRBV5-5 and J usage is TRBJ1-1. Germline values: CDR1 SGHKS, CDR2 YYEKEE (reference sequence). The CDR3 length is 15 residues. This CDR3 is CASSFGGGGDTEAFF.

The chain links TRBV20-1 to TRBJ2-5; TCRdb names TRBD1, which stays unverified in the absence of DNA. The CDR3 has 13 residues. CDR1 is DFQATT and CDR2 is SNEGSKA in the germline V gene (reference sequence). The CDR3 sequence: CSARGTGEETQYF.

The CDR3 sequence is CASSQALGSYNEQFF. The chain recombines TRBV4-3 with TRBJ2-1; TCRdb names TRBD2, which stays unverified in the absence of DNA. CDR3 length equals 15 residues. Germline CDR1 LGHNA, CDR2 YSLEER.

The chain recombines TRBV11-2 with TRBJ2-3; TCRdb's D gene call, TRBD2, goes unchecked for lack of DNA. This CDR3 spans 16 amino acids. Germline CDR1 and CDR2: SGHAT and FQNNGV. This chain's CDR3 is CASSLDSGGSTDTQYF.

The CDR3: CASSLGQGVQPQHF. The J gene is TRBJ1-5, the V gene TRBV7-2; TCRdb proposes TRBD1, but this gene call is untestable without DNA. CDR3 length: 14 residues. CDR1 and CDR2 from the germline V gene are SGHTA and FQGNSA.

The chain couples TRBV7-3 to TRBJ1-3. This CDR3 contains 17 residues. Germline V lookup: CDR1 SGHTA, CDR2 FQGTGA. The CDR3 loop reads CASSLTATFISGNTIYF.

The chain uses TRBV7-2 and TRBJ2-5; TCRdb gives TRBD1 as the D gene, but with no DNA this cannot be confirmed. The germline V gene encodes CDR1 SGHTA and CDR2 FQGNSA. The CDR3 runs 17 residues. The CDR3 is CASSLARGRASQETQYF.

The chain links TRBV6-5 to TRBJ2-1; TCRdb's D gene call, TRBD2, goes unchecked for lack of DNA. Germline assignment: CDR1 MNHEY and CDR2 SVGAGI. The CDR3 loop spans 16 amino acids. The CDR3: CASSYSEGNAGNEQFF.

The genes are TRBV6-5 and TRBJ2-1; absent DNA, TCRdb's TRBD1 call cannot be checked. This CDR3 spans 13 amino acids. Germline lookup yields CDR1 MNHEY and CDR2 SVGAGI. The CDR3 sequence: CASSLQGDNEQFF.